This TCR beta chain came from a study of blood T cell repertoires in COVID-19. Original analysis: The authors estimated nucleated cell counts from reference gene primer amplification. Here immunoSEQ multiplex PCR was the method, and the copy in TCRdb shows in-frame clones only, minus some. Clonal size and the V and J genes are those of that table, whereas D and trimming came from the DNA. The sample lists under 250,000 clones; about 85% were seen once. Germline lookup yields CDR1 SNHLY and CDR2 FYNNEI. The CDR3 is 13 amino acids. V was pared by 4 bases and J by 5 bases, with 5 bases of the junction left unmatched.

The sequencing sample was made of peripheral blood. The sequence derives from a man aged 40-49 years with acute or convalescent COVID-19. The chain recombines TRBV2 with TRBJ2-7, with 7 positions matching TRBD1. In DNA, the CDR3 is TGTGCCAGCAGTGTCCAGGGGACAGACGAGCAGTACTTC. This translates into CASSVQGTDEQYF.